Below are 8 T cell receptor beta chains sequenced from a single sample in a study of cytomegalovirus exposure and HLA in healthy donors. TCRdb's copy holds only in-frame clones and misses some; the assay was immunoSEQ multiplex PCR. This table has some 38,000 clones, 80% to 95% appearing once. Sequencing was done on a sample of PBMCs. The receptors come from a man aged 18 to 29 in good health and CMV-seronegative.

The genes are TRBV5-1 and TRBJ1-1, with D tentatively TRBD1 (5 bases). Germline V gives CDR1 SGHRS, CDR2 YFSETQ. With 3 bases removed from V and 0 bases from J, the gap between germline ends came to 21 bases. The CDR3 extends over 18 amino acids. CDR3 DNA: TGCGCCAGCAGCTACGGGAGGGCAGGGCCCGTAATGAACACTGAAGCTTTCTTT. Its translation: CASSYGRAGPVMNTEAFF.

This chain joins TRBV5-1 and TRBJ2-5, with 9 bases that match TRBD1. The J call may be wrong; the DNA end is better matched by TRBJ2-7. Looked up from germline, CDR1 is SGHRS and CDR2 is YFSETQ. The CDR3 is 14 amino acids. CDR3 DNA sequence: TGCGCCAGCAGCTTTCGACAGGGGGCCTACGAGCAGTACTTC. Its translation: CASSFRQGAYEQYF.

The chain joins TRBV28 to TRBJ2-7; perhaps TRBD1 as D (6 bases). V was clipped by 3 bases and J by 4 bases, with 10 bases between them. The CDR3 totals 13 residues. Germline CDR1 is MDHEN and CDR2 is SYDVKM. CDR3 DNA: TGTGCCAGCAGTTTTAGGACAGTTTACGAGCAGTACTTC. The encoded protein is CASSFRTVYEQYF.

This rearrangement joins TRBV7-8 to TRBJ1-1; 8 nucleotides line up with TRBD1. The CDR3 has 15 residues. Losses at the gene ends were 2 bases for V and 5 bases for J; bases not matched to a gene: 7. CDR1 and CDR2 from the germline V gene are SGHVS and FQNEAQ. For the CDR3, the DNA is TGTGCCAGCAGCTTAACACGGACAGGGTGGACTGAAGCTTTCTTT. Encoded protein: CASSLTRTGWTEAFF.

The CDR3 DNA is TGTGCCAGCAGCGCTTCGACGGGTGCCTACGAGCAGTACTTC. Its translation is CASSASTGAYEQYF. The chain has TRBV13 and TRBJ2-7, with unresolved D. The V end lost 5 bases, the J end lost 2 bases, and 13 bases lay between the germline ends. This CDR3 spans 14 amino acids. CDR1 and CDR2 from the germline V gene are PRHDT and FYEKMQ (reference sequence).

The chain joins TRBV5-8 to TRBJ1-1, with unresolved D. Germline-derived CDR1 and CDR2 are SGHTS and YDEGEE. Trimming removed 1 base at V and 5 bases at J, with 6 bases between. The CDR3 extends over 12 amino acids. The CDR3: CASSLRRTEAFF. The CDR3 bases are TGTGCCAGCAGCTTGCGTCGGACTGAAGCTTTCTTT.

The rearrangement joins TRBV5-5 to TRBJ2-1; D not resolved. V lost 0 bases, J lost 7 bases, and 11 bases lay in between. CDR1 and CDR2 from the germline V gene are SGHKS and YYEKEE (reference sequence). This CDR3 is 14 amino acids long. Written as DNA, the CDR3 is TGTGCCAGCAGCTTGGGCCAGGCGAGAAATGAGCAGTTCTTC. Encoded protein: CASSLGQARNEQFF.

This clone was seen more than once but under ten times. Additional DNA sequences in this sample encode the identical CDR3. The chain is built from TRBV6-4 and TRBJ2-1; TRBD1 matches 11 bases. The CDR3 spans 14 residues. V lost 3 bases and J lost 6; bases outside the gene matches: 1. The germline CDR1 and CDR2 sequences are MRHNA and SNTAGT. CDR3 sequence (DNA): TGTGCCAGCAGTGATGGGACAGGGGGCAATGAGCAGTTCTTC. This sequence encodes CASSDGTGGNEQFF.